This T cell receptor beta chain was documented in a study of graft-versus-host responses after intestinal transplantation. Looking at the study overall: Induction with anti-thymocyte globulin, then tacrolimus and steroids for roughly three years, was given to all recipients. Broader study findings: An association linked early post-transplant HvG declines with peak circulating GvH clone levels. Recipient marrow showed GvH clones, some seen first in ileum or blood.

The table came from immunoSEQ multiplex PCR; TCRdb's copy has only in-frame clones and leaves some out. The sample carries about 10,000 clones, 90% to 95% recorded once. This CDR3 contains 17 residues. With 4 bases removed from V and 0 bases from J, the gap between germline ends came to 15 bases. Germline CDR1 reads SEHNR; CDR2 reads FQNEAQ (reference sequence). This clone was observed a single time. Its antigen remains unidentified. This specimen consisted of PBMCs, obtained almost 70 days after transplant. This TCR derives from a human patient who received an intestinal transplant, so some T cells may come from the graft donor. The rearrangement uses TRBV7-9 and TRBJ1-4; no clear D. The chain's CDR3 is CASSSVGSASTNEKLFF. The CDR3 nucleotides read TGTGCCAGCAGCTCAGTGGGCAGCGCTTCAACTAATGAAAAACTGTTTTTT.